Each of the 22 T cell receptor beta chains below was sequenced from the same sample in a study of Ad26.COV2.S vaccination and SARS-CoV-2 variants. The repertoire was sequenced with immunoSEQ multiplex PCR; TCRdb's copy has only in-frame clones and lacks some. This table holds a few hundred thousand clones, about 88% found once. Treatment given: approximately 18 received Ad26.COV2.S at low or high dose, single or two shots; about 5 received placebo; per-sample allocation not given. Samples came from day 63 after the first vaccine or placebo injection. The specimen comprised peripheral blood, sampled in a trial of Ad26.COV2.S vaccine versus placebo. Receptor source: a person between 18 and 65 years old who received the Ad26.COV2.S COVID-19 vaccine or a placebo.

The chain is built from TRBV28 and TRBJ2-2; 13 bases match TRBD2. Trimming at V came to 5 bases and at J to 1 base, leaving 10 bases not matched to a gene. Germline V gene data show CDR1 as MDHEN and CDR2 as SYDVKM. The CDR3 extends over 19 amino acids. As DNA, the CDR3 is TGTGCCAGCAGTACTCCCGGGACTAGCGGGGAGAAGAACACCGGGGAGCTGTTTTTT. Amino acids: CASSTPGTSGEKNTGELFF. Complete variable domain (other parts from reference TRBV28 and TRBJ2-2): DVKVTQSSRYLVKRTGEKVFLECVQDMDHENMFWYRQDPGLGLRLIYFSYDVKMKEKGDIPEGYSVSREKKERFSLILESASTNQTSMYLCASSTPGTSGEKNTGELFFGEGSRLTVL.

The chain has TRBV5-1 and TRBJ1-1; no clear D. Trimming took 0 bases from V and 4 from J, leaving 7 bases between them. This CDR3 is 13 amino acids long. Germline V lookup: CDR1 SGHRS, CDR2 YFSETQ. DNA for the CDR3: TGCGCCAGCAGCTTGGAATTCATCACTGAAGCTTTCTTT. Translated: CASSLEFITEAFF.

The chain joins TRBV10-3 to TRBJ2-7; unclear D gene. CDR1 and CDR2 (germline): ENHRY, SYGVKD. The CDR3 consists of 12 residues. V was clipped by 2 bases and J by 7 bases, with 9 bases between them. The CDR3 nucleotides are TGTGCCATCAGTGAGGGGGTGGGGGAGCAGTACTTC. Residues: CAISEGVGEQYF.

This chain uses TRBV3-1 (or the pseudogene TRBV3-2) with TRBJ2-1; D ambiguous. Germline V gene data show CDR1 as LGHDT and CDR2 as YNNKEL (reference sequence). V was shortened by 8 bases and J by 2 bases, with 4 bases between the two germline ends. CDR3 length equals 11 residues. CDR3 sequence: CASGTYNEQFF. As DNA, the CDR3 is TGTGCCAGCGGGACCTACAATGAGCAGTTCTTC.

V usage is TRBV28 and J usage is TRBJ1-1; D perhaps matches TRBD1 (6 bases). Trimming removed 8 bases at V and 3 bases at J, with 13 bases between. Germline V gives CDR1 MDHEN, CDR2 SYDVKM. CDR3 length equals 13 residues. The DNA of the CDR3 is TGTGCCAGCGGGAGGACAGCCGACACTGAAGCTTTCTTT. Protein sequence: CASGRTADTEAFF. The complete variable domain, with remaining parts taken from reference TRBV28 and TRBJ1-1, reads DVKVTQSSRYLVKRTGEKVFLECVQDMDHENMFWYRQDPGLGLRLIYFSYDVKMKEKGDIPEGYSVSREKKERFSLILESASTNQTSMYLCASGRTADTEAFFGQGTRLTVV.

J is TRBJ2-6 and V is TRBV6-1; tentative D call: TRBD1 (8 bases). Germline V CDR1 and CDR2: MNHNS, SASEGT. The V end was cut by 3 bases, the J end by 9 bases, with 21 bases between. This CDR3 spans 17 amino acids. Here the CDR3 DNA reads TGTGCCAGCAGTGAGGGGGGGACAGGCTCCTTGATCAACGTCCTGACTTTC. Its translation is CASSEGGTGSLINVLTF.

The chain employs TRBV15 and TRBJ2-1; D uncertain. Germline loops: CDR1 LNHNV, CDR2 YYDKDF (reference sequence). The CDR3 contains 15 residues. Trimming cost V 4 bases and J 6 bases, with 16 bases left between them. CDR3 sequence (DNA): TGTGCCACCAGCACCCTCGCGGTTACCCTCAATGAGCAGTTCTTC. It yields the protein CATSTLAVTLNEQFF.

This clone was picked up one time. This rearrangement joins TRBV27 to TRBJ2-7, with 10 positions matching TRBD2. The CDR3 has 16 amino acids. V was pared by 5 bases and J by 6 bases, with 13 bases of the junction left unmatched. In germline, CDR1 is MNHEY, CDR2 SMNVEV (reference sequence). CDR3 nucleotide sequence: TGTGCCAGCAGTCCCCCCGCTAGCGGGAGTTTCGCCGAGCAGTACTTC. Encoded protein: CASSPPASGSFAEQYF.

V gene TRBV7-9 combines with J gene TRBJ2-5; D tentatively fits TRBD1 or TRBD2 (5 bases each). Looked up from germline, CDR1 is SEHNR and CDR2 is FQNEAQ (reference sequence). This CDR3 is 12 amino acids long. The germline V and J ends were trimmed by 5 bases and 5 bases, with 9 bases remaining between them. The CDR3 sequence: CASSQGAETQYF. The CDR3 nucleotides read TGTGCCAGCAGCCAGGGAGCTGAGACCCAGTACTTC.

The rearrangement links TRBV5-1 to TRBJ2-3; D unclear. CDR1 SGHRS and CDR2 YFSETQ come from the germline V gene. V shed 0 bases and J shed 4 bases, with 6 bases lying between them. CDR3 length equals 13 residues. The CDR3 is CASSLAPADTQYF. The CDR3 nucleotides read TGCGCCAGCAGCTTGGCTCCCGCAGATACGCAGTATTTT.

The chain carries TRBV6-5 and TRBJ1-2; D gene uncertain. Trimming removed 0 bases at V and 3 bases at J, with 8 bases between. From germline, CDR1 is MNHEY and CDR2 SVGAGI. There are 14 residues in the CDR3. The CDR3 is CASSYSSQDYGYTF. The CDR3 DNA sequence: TGTGCCAGCAGTTACTCGAGTCAGGACTATGGCTACACCTTC.

The chain joins TRBV6-6 to TRBJ2-4; TRBD2 is a possible D gene (7 bases). V was clipped by 6 bases and J by 1 base, with 28 bases between them. Germline V lookup: CDR1 MNHNY, CDR2 SVGAGI (reference sequence). This CDR3 region has 20 residues. DNA for the CDR3: TGTGCCAGCAGCGTTATTCCGGGAGGAGGCAGGGGTTTCGCCAAAAACATTCAGTACTTC. Encoded protein: CASSVIPGGGRGFAKNIQYF.

In the case of this clone: A much more abundant neighbour one base away suggests this may be a read error. Other DNA sequences from this sample encode an identical CDR3 as well. The V and J genes are TRBV11-3 and TRBJ2-5; D ambiguous. V was clipped by 0 bases and J by 4 bases, with 0 bases between them. The CDR3 runs 11 residues. The germline CDR1 and CDR2 sequences are SGHNT and YENEEA. The CDR3 region has the DNA TGTGCCAGCAGCTTAGAAGAGACCCAGTACTTC. Protein sequence: CASSLEETQYF.

This chain's CDR3 is CASSQGGGNTIYF. CDR3 nucleotide sequence: TGCGCCAGCAGCCAAGGGGGGGGAAACACCATATATTTT. The chain uses TRBV4-1 and TRBJ1-3; possibly TRBD1 for D (5 bases). CDR1 is MGHRA, CDR2 YSYEKL, per germline. CDR3 length equals 13 residues. Trimming pared 1 base from V and 4 bases from J, leaving 5 bases between.

This clone came up a few times. DNA for the CDR3: TGTGCCAGCAGTCAACAGGGGGGGCCAAATGAGCAGTTCTTC. Its translation: CASSQQGGPNEQFF. V gene TRBV6-2 or TRBV6-3 combines with J gene TRBJ2-1, with D possibly matching TRBD1 (8 bases). CDR3 length: 14 residues. The V end was cut by 5 bases, the J end by 7 bases, with 15 bases between. Per germline, CDR1 MNHEY and CDR2 SVGEGT.

This clone was counted once. V is TRBV5-1 and J is TRBJ2-1; D may correspond to TRBD1 or TRBD2 (5 bases each). CDR3 length: 14 residues. V was cut by 0 bases and J by 6 bases, with 10 bases left in between. Per the germline V gene, CDR1 is SGHRS and CDR2 is YFSETQ. This chain's CDR3 is CASSLEGPINEQFF. The CDR3 coding sequence is TGCGCCAGCAGCTTGGAGGGACCGATCAATGAGCAGTTCTTC. Together with reference TRBV5-1 and TRBJ2-1, the CDR3 gives the full variable domain: KAGVTQTPRYLIKTRGQQVTLSCSPISGHRSVSWYQQTPGQGLQFLFEYFSETQRNKGNFPGRFSGRQFSNSRSEMNVSTLELGDSALYLCASSLEGPINEQFFGPGTRLTVL.

Written as DNA, the CDR3 is TGTGCCAGCAGCATGACAGGGAGGAACACTGAAGCTTTCTTT. This gives the protein CASSMTGRNTEAFF. This chain uses TRBV5-6 with TRBJ1-1; 7 bases match TRBD1. CDR1 and CDR2 from the germline V gene are SGHDT and YYEEEE. With V trimmed by 4 bases and J by 1 base, 4 bases remained unmatched. CDR3 length: 14 residues.

The chain recombines TRBV3-1 (or the pseudogene TRBV3-2) with TRBJ2-5; 10 bases align to TRBD1. V trimming: 1 base; J trimming: 6 bases; junction bases outside the gene matches: 2. CDR3 length: 14 residues. Germline V gene lookup returns CDR1 LGHDT and CDR2 YNNKEL (reference sequence). CDR3 loop: CASSQGTGGQTQYF. DNA of the CDR3: TGTGCCAGCAGCCAAGGGACAGGGGGACAGACCCAGTACTTC.

The CDR3 region is CASSLSGSEDNEQFF. The CDR3 nucleotides read TGTGCCAGCAGCTTAAGCGGGAGCGAAGACAATGAGCAGTTCTTC. V gene TRBV7-3 combines with J gene TRBJ2-1; TRBD2 matches at 7 bases. With V trimmed by 1 base and J by 5 bases, 5 bases remained unmatched. The germline gives CDR1 SGHTA, CDR2 FQGTGA. CDR3 length equals 15 residues. The variable domain in full, with the rest retrieved from reference TRBV7-3 and TRBJ2-1, is GAGVSQTPSNKVTEKGKYVELRCDPISGHTALYWYRQSLGQGPEFLIYFQGTGAADDSGLPNDRFFAVRPEGSVSTLKIQRTERGDSAVYLCASSLSGSEDNEQFFGPGTRLTVL.

The genes are TRBV11-1 and TRBJ1-1, with no clear D. Germline CDR1 SGHAT, CDR2 FQDESV (reference sequence). Trimming removed 2 bases from V and 4 bases from J, with 11 bases in between. This CDR3 has 14 residues. CDR3 bases: TGTGCCAGCAGCTTACGGGGTTCCCGCACTGAAGCTTTCTTT. Its translation is CASSLRGSRTEAFF.

The chain has TRBV2 and TRBJ2-1; possible D gene TRBD2, 6 bases. Trimming took off 1 base at V and 6 bases at J, with 7 bases between the two ends. CDR1 and CDR2 (germline): SNHLY, FYNNEI. The CDR3 extends over 13 amino acids. The DNA of the CDR3 is TGTGCCAGCAGTGAAGAGCGGGTCAATGAGCAGTTCTTC. This gives the protein CASSEERVNEQFF.

This clone was detected only once. V usage is TRBV7-6 and J usage is TRBJ2-3; 7 positions match TRBD2. Germline V gene sequence: CDR1 SGHVS, CDR2 FNYEAQ. The CDR3 has 17 amino acids. V lost 4 bases and J lost 0; bases outside the gene matches: 10. The DNA for the CDR3 is TGTGCCAGCAGCTCTTGGACTAGTGGGGGTAGCACAGATACGCAGTATTTT. It translates to CASSSWTSGGSTDTQYF. The full variable domain, rest sourced from reference TRBV7-6 and TRBJ2-3, is GAGVSQSPRYKVTKRGQDVALRCDPISGHVSLYWYRQALGQGPEFLTYFNYEAQQDKSGLPNDRFSAERPEGSISTLTIQRTEQRDSAMYRCASSSWTSGGSTDTQYFGPGTRLTVL.